These 10 T cell receptor beta chains came from one sample sequenced in a study of blood T cells in healthy people across ages. The authors ran a second PCR of about 7 to 11 cycles using a sample-barcoded 5' primer and a J-beta primer mix. MiXCR was run by TCRdb on the 5' RACE reads, yielding one entry per CDR3 protein. The sample yields approximately 770,000 distinct CDR3 sequences, roughly 60% seen once. What was sequenced was blood. These TCRs come from a man aged 25-40 years in good health.

The sample holds a few counts of this clonotype. One end of the junction fails to match germline, which may point to a read error. The rearrangement uses TRBV5-6 and TRBJ2-5; the D is unclear. This CDR3 spans 12 amino acids. Germline V gene data show CDR1 as SGHDT and CDR2 as YYEEEE. The CDR3 sequence: CASSLDLETQYF. CDR3 nucleotide sequence: TGTGCCAGCAGTTTGGATCTCGAGACCCAGTACTTC. Full variable domain (missing parts from reference TRBV5-6 and TRBJ2-5): DAGVTQSPTHLIKTRGQQVTLRCSPKSGHDTVSWYQQALGQGPQFIFQYYEEEERQRGNFPDRFSGHQFPNYSSELNVNALLLGDSALYLCASSLDLETQYFGPGTRLLVL.

The chain recombines TRBV7-2 with TRBJ1-4, with TRBD1 matching 7 bases. V was pared by 5 bases and J by 5 bases, with 8 bases of the junction left unmatched. The CDR3 is 15 amino acids. From germline, CDR1 is SGHTA and CDR2 FQGNSA. CDR3 residues: CASSPRTGGNEKLFF. In DNA form, the CDR3 reads TGTGCCAGCAGCCCGCGGACAGGAGGGAATGAAAAACTGTTTTTT.

This chain joins TRBV6-1 and TRBJ1-5; D gene uncertain. The CDR3 covers 16 residues. Germline V CDR1 and CDR2: MNHNS, SASEGT. V lost 6 bases and J 2 bases, leaving 17 bases between the germline ends. CDR3 nucleotide sequence: TGTGCCAGCAGACAAGGAAGGGAAAGGGGCAATCAGCCCCAGCATTTT. This sequence encodes CASRQGRERGNQPQHF.

This clonotype was found many times. J is TRBJ2-6 and V is TRBV7-2, with D possibly TRBD2 on 5 matching bases. The length of the CDR3 is 12 residues. The V gene's germline CDR1 is SGHTA and CDR2 FQGNSA. V lost 8 bases, J lost 10 bases, and 12 bases lay in between. CDR3 amino acids: CASAHSGNVLTF. DNA for the CDR3: TGTGCCAGCGCGCACTCGGGAAACGTCCTGACTTTC.

This clonotype was counted a few times. This sequence joins TRBV15 and TRBJ2-3, with a possible D match to TRBD2 (5 bases). The CDR3 loop spans 13 amino acids. V lost 3 bases to trimming and J lost 8 bases, with 12 bases between them. Germline values: CDR1 LNHNV, CDR2 YYDKDF (reference sequence). In nucleotides, the CDR3 is TGTGCCACCAGCAGTCCGACTACTGGTACGCAGTATTTT. This gives the protein CATSSPTTGTQYF. Full variable domain (outside the CDR3, taken from reference TRBV15 and TRBJ2-3): DAMVIQNPRYQVTQFGKPVTLSCSQTLNHNVMYWYQQKSSQAPKLLFHYYDKDFNNEADTPDNFQSRRPNTSFCFLDIRSPGLGDTAMYLCATSSPTTGTQYFGPGTRLTVL.

The chain links TRBV7-6 to TRBJ1-5; D is ambiguous. Germline CDR1 reads SGHVS; CDR2 reads FNYEAQ. This CDR3 is 16 amino acids long. The ends were cut back, 1 base at V and 0 bases at J, with 10 bases in the middle. CDR3 amino acids: CASSLGRKDSNQPQHF. For the CDR3, the DNA is TGTGCCAGCAGCTTAGGTCGGAAGGATAGCAATCAGCCCCAGCATTTT.

The chain combines TRBV7-8 with TRBJ2-3; D unclear. Trimming shortened V by 5 bases and J by 1 base, and 13 bases separated the two germline ends. Germline V gene lookup returns CDR1 SGHVS and CDR2 FQNEAQ. This CDR3 is built from 15 residues. The CDR3 protein is CASSPPMLGTDTQYF. CDR3 bases: TGTGCCAGCAGCCCCCCCATGTTAGGCACAGATACGCAGTATTTT. Complete variable domain (other parts from reference TRBV7-8 and TRBJ2-3): GAGVSQSPRYKVAKRGQDVALRCDPISGHVSLFWYQQALGQGPEFLTYFQNEAQLDKSGLPSDRFFAERPEGSVSTLKIQRTQQEDSAVYLCASSPPMLGTDTQYFGPGTRLTVL.

The chain carries TRBV7-9 and TRBJ2-4, with 8 positions matching TRBD1. TRBJ2-7 matches the DNA end more closely, so the J call is doubtful. Germline CDR1 is SEHNR and CDR2 is FQNEAQ (reference sequence). The CDR3 has 15 amino acids. The DNA for the CDR3 is TGTGCCAGCAGCCCCACACCGGGACAGGAGAACGAGCAGTACTTC. It yields the protein CASSPTPGQENEQYF.

J is TRBJ1-5 and V is TRBV3-1, with TRBD1 matching over 7 bases. The CDR3 has 16 residues. Germline values: CDR1 LGHDT, CDR2 YNNKEL (reference sequence). After removal of 0 bases from V and 2 bases from J, the junction contained 4 bases not matched to a gene. The CDR3 bases are TGTGCCAGCAGCCAAGAGCAAGGACAGGGCAATCAGCCCCAGCATTTT. It codes for CASSQEQGQGNQPQHF.

The rearrangement joins TRBV20-1 to TRBJ2-5, with D perhaps matching TRBD1 (7 bases). The DNA end is a closer match to TRBJ2-7, so the J assignment may be wrong. Germline loops: CDR1 DFQATT, CDR2 SNEGSKA (reference sequence). The CDR3 is 16 amino acids. This CDR3 is CSARVQAGGGIYEQYF. CDR3 sequence (DNA): TGCAGTGCTAGAGTCCAGGCAGGAGGGGGCATCTACGAGCAGTACTTC.